A single sample is the source of the 29 T cell receptor beta chains below, sequenced in a study of cytomegalovirus exposure and HLA in healthy donors. The PCR was carried out with 60 Vbeta primers and 13 Jbeta primers. Clones were sequenced by immunoSEQ multiplex PCR, and TCRdb holds only the in-frame ones, with some missing. The listing contains 140,000 to 150,000 clones. Sequences were obtained from PBMCs. All receptors derive from a male donor in good health and CMV-seronegative.

J is TRBJ1-1 and V is TRBV28, with 8 bases lining up with TRBD1. CDR1 MDHEN and CDR2 SYDVKM come from the germline V gene. The CDR3 runs 14 residues. The ends lost 2 bases at V and 5 bases at J; junction bases unmatched: 4. CDR3: CASSLDRGFTEAFF. CDR3 bases: TGTGCCAGCAGTTTAGACAGGGGTTTTACTGAAGCTTTCTTT.

CDR3: CASSARTGEGYEQYF. CDR3 bases: TGTGCCAGCAGTGCCCGGACAGGGGAAGGCTACGAGCAGTACTTC. This chain joins TRBV25-1 and TRBJ2-7; the match to TRBD1 covers 9 bases. CDR1 is MGHDK, CDR2 SYGVNS, per germline. There are 15 residues in the CDR3. Trimming at V came to 4 bases and at J to 3 bases, leaving 7 bases not matched to a gene.

V and J are TRBV4-2 and TRBJ2-1; 12 nucleotides align to TRBD2. V lost 4 bases, J lost 0 bases, and 7 bases stayed unmatched. The CDR3 is 18 amino acids. Germline-derived CDR1 and CDR2 are LGHNA and YNFKEQ. The CDR3 is CASSLGASGRGSYNEQFF. The CDR3 region has the DNA TGTGCCAGCAGCCTCGGGGCTAGCGGGAGGGGCTCCTACAATGAGCAGTTCTTC.

The J gene is TRBJ1-3, the V gene TRBV29-1; a weak D match, TRBD1 (5 bases). Trimming cost V 4 bases and J 2 bases, with 12 bases left between them. CDR3 length: 14 residues. Per germline, CDR1 SQVTM and CDR2 ANQGSEA. DNA for the CDR3: TGCAGCGTTGTCCAGCCGGGGGCTGGAAACACCATATATTTT. This encodes CSVVQPGAGNTIYF.

This chain links TRBV11-3 with TRBJ2-7; possible D gene TRBD2, 5 bases. V lost 1 base and J lost 2, with 12 bases in between. This CDR3 spans 15 amino acids. Per the germline V gene, CDR1 is SGHNT and CDR2 is YENEEA. The CDR3 protein is CASSLGSDGAYEQYF. DNA of the CDR3: TGTGCCAGCAGCTTAGGGTCCGACGGGGCCTACGAGCAGTACTTC.

The DNA for the CDR3 is TGTGCCAGCAGCGGGCCCGTCACCGGGGAGCTGTTTTTT. Residues: CASSGPVTGELFF. This chain uses TRBV9 with TRBJ2-2; D gene ambiguous. V lost 3 bases, J lost 4 bases, and 7 bases lay in between. Germline CDR1 is SGDLS and CDR2 is YYNGEE. The CDR3 covers 13 residues.

The chain recombines TRBV6-1 with TRBJ2-7; 7 bases match TRBD1. From germline, CDR1 is MNHNS and CDR2 SASEGT. Germline trimming cut 7 bases from V and 2 bases from J; bases unmatched to any gene: 8. The CDR3 is 14 amino acids. The CDR3: CASTSRDRAYEQYF. CDR3 in DNA: TGTGCCAGCACAAGCCGGGACAGAGCCTACGAGCAGTACTTC.

The rearrangement links TRBV9 to TRBJ2-7; TRBD1 agrees at 7 bases. With V trimmed by 4 bases and J by 2 bases, 6 bases remained unmatched. CDR3 length: 14 amino acids. Germline lookup yields CDR1 SGDLS and CDR2 YYNGEE. The CDR3, as DNA: TGTGCCAGCAGCTTCGGACAGGATACCTACGAGCAGTACTTC. Encoded protein: CASSFGQDTYEQYF.

V is TRBV6-5 and J is TRBJ1-2, with 8 bases lining up with TRBD1. This CDR3 has 16 residues. Germline V gene lookup returns CDR1 MNHEY and CDR2 SVGAGI. Unmatched junction bases numbered 7, after V lost 4 bases and J lost 0 bases. The CDR3 DNA is TGTGCCAGCAGTTCGGGACAGGAGACTCCTAACTATGGCTACACCTTC. It yields the protein CASSSGQETPNYGYTF.

This rearrangement joins TRBV18 to TRBJ1-3, with D possibly being TRBD1 (6 bases). The V gene's germline CDR1 is KGHSH and CDR2 LQKENI. This CDR3 contains 16 residues. Trimming cost V 6 bases and J 3 bases, with 18 bases left between them. The CDR3 is CASSPAQGLGGNTIYF. DNA of the CDR3: TGTGCCAGCTCTCCGGCACAGGGCTTAGGTGGAAACACCATATATTTT.

The rearrangement joins TRBV4-3 to TRBJ1-2, with TRBD1 identical over 10 bases. Losses at the gene ends were 5 bases for V and 7 bases for J; bases not matched to a gene: 4. This CDR3 region has 13 residues. Germline CDR1 reads LGHNA; CDR2 reads YSLEER. CDR3 residues: CASSAGTGVGYTF. CDR3 coding DNA: TGCGCCAGCAGCGCAGGGACAGGGGTTGGCTACACCTTC.

The chain recombines TRBV11-2 with TRBJ2-7; D remains unclear. CDR3 length equals 11 residues. From germline, CDR1 is SGHAT and CDR2 FQNNGV. Trimming shortened V by 7 bases and J by 2 bases, and 6 bases separated the two germline ends. The CDR3 loop reads CASTSTYEQYF. CDR3 nucleotides: TGTGCCAGCACCTCTACCTACGAGCAGTACTTC.

V gene TRBV6-5 combines with J gene TRBJ1-5, with 8 bases identical to TRBD1. V lost 5 bases and J lost 4; bases outside the gene matches: 1. The CDR3 is made up of 13 amino acids. Germline V lookup: CDR1 MNHEY, CDR2 SVGAGI. CDR3 coding DNA: TGTGCCAGCAGTCGACAGGGGAATCAGCCCCAGCATTTT. As protein: CASSRQGNQPQHF.

The chain links TRBV7-3 to TRBJ2-5, with D tentatively TRBD1 (5 bases). V lost 1 base and J lost 2, with 14 bases in between. CDR1 is SGHTA, CDR2 FQGTGA, per germline. The CDR3 totals 16 residues. CDR3 sequence reads: CASSLMTRVVQETQYF. The CDR3 coding sequence is TGTGCCAGCAGCTTAATGACCAGGGTCGTACAAGAGACCCAGTACTTC.

The chain uses TRBV5-1 and TRBJ2-1; 9 bases agree with TRBD2. V gave up 2 bases and J gave up 0 bases; unmatched junction bases: 12. The length of the CDR3 is 19 residues. Looked up from germline, CDR1 is SGHRS and CDR2 is YFSETQ. The CDR3 is CASSFFPATSGNSYNEQFF. CDR3 coding DNA: TGCGCCAGCAGCTTTTTCCCCGCGACTAGCGGCAACTCCTACAATGAGCAGTTCTTC.

V usage is TRBV5-1 and J usage is TRBJ2-2; tentative D call: TRBD2 (5 bases). Germline V gene sequence: CDR1 SGHRS, CDR2 YFSETQ. V gave up 0 bases and J gave up 1 base, with 13 bases separating them. The CDR3 spans 17 residues. The CDR3 DNA follows: TGCGCCAGCAGCTTGGAACCGCTAGCCCAGAACACCGGGGAGCTGTTTTTT. Amino acids: CASSLEPLAQNTGELFF.

V is TRBV7-8 and J is TRBJ1-5, with 10 bases aligning to TRBD1. This CDR3 is built from 14 residues. CDR1 and CDR2 (germline): SGHVS, FQNEAQ. The V gene end was trimmed by 4 bases and the J gene end by 6 bases; junction bases not matched to a gene: 3. The CDR3 DNA reads TGTGCCAGCAGCTCGACAGGGGGCGGTCAGCCCCAGCATTTT. Translation gives CASSSTGGGQPQHF.

V is TRBV28 and J is TRBJ1-1; 9 bases align to TRBD1. This CDR3 region has 14 residues. J was trimmed by 6 bases and V by 2 bases; bases with no gene match: 4. Germline V gives CDR1 MDHEN, CDR2 SYDVKM. The DNA of the CDR3 is TGTGCCAGCAGTTTACGGGACAGGGATTCTGAAGCTTTCTTT. This encodes CASSLRDRDSEAFF. Using reference TRBV28 and TRBJ1-1 for the parts outside the CDR3, the full variable domain is DVKVTQSSRYLVKRTGEKVFLECVQDMDHENMFWYRQDPGLGLRLIYFSYDVKMKEKGDIPEGYSVSREKKERFSLILESASTNQTSMYLCASSLRDRDSEAFFGQGTRLTVV.

Note on this clone: This specimen includes other DNA sequences encoding the same CDR3. The V gene is TRBV13, the J gene TRBJ2-7; a possible D gene is TRBD2 (5 bases). CDR1 PRHDT and CDR2 FYEKMQ come from the germline V gene (reference sequence). CDR3 length equals 15 residues. Between the trimmed V and J ends, which lost 5 bases and 2 bases, there was a span of 16 bases. The CDR3: CASSHEPRGTYEQYF. The CDR3 DNA follows: TGTGCCAGCAGCCACGAGCCCCGGGGTACCTACGAGCAGTACTTC.

The gene calls are TRBV7-9 and TRBJ1-6; the D gene is possibly TRBD1 (6 bases). Germline lookup yields CDR1 SEHNR and CDR2 FQNEAQ (reference sequence). V was shortened by 10 bases and J by 5 bases, with 18 bases between the two germline ends. CDR3 size: 15 residues. The CDR3 is CATVQVQGNNSPLHF. CDR3 bases: TGTGCCACCGTGCAGGTACAGGGAAATAATTCACCCCTCCACTTT. The full variable domain, completed using reference TRBV7-9 and TRBJ1-6, is DTGVSQNPRHKITKRGQNVTFRCDPISEHNRLYWYRQTLGQGPEFLTYFQNEAQLEKSRLLSDRFSAERPKGSFSTLEIQRTEQGDSAMYLCATVQVQGNNSPLHFGNGTRLTVT.

V gene TRBV7-2 combines with J gene TRBJ2-2, with D unresolved. Trimming pared 5 bases from V and 2 bases from J, leaving 6 bases between. Germline values: CDR1 SGHTA, CDR2 FQGNSA. The CDR3 has 13 amino acids. The CDR3 sequence is CASSLTNTGELFF. For the CDR3, the DNA is TGTGCCAGCAGCCTAACTAACACCGGGGAGCTGTTTTTT.

This sequence joins TRBV27 and TRBJ2-5; 7 nucleotides match TRBD1. The CDR3 totals 15 residues. Germline V gene lookup returns CDR1 MNHEY and CDR2 SMNVEV (reference sequence). V shed 6 bases, J shed 3 bases, and the junction held 10 bases outside the gene matches. The CDR3 bases are TGTGCCAGCAGCCAGACGGGGACAGCCAAAGAGACCCAGTACTTC. The encoded protein is CASSQTGTAKETQYF.

This CDR3 reads CASSSHYLSNTEAFF. CDR3 coding DNA: TGTGCCAGCAGTTCGCACTACCTCAGTAACACTGAAGCTTTCTTT. The chain carries TRBV28 and TRBJ1-1; D is undetermined. CDR1 and CDR2 from the germline V gene are MDHEN and SYDVKM. CDR3 length: 15 amino acids. V gave up 4 bases and J gave up 2 bases, with 14 bases separating them.

This chain's CDR3 is CASSIRQGLSYEQYF. In nucleotides, the CDR3 is TGTGCCAGCAGTATCCGACAGGGCCTCTCCTACGAGCAGTACTTC. J is TRBJ2-7 and V is TRBV27; 7 bases are a match to TRBD1. This CDR3 has 15 residues. Germline CDR1 MNHEY, CDR2 SMNVEV (reference sequence). V shed 5 bases and J 0 bases; nucleotides not matched to a gene: 7.

The chain couples TRBV6-6 to TRBJ2-5; 9 bases map to TRBD1. The CDR3 runs 15 residues. The germline V gene has CDR1 MNHNY and CDR2 SVGAGI (reference sequence). J was trimmed by 1 base and V by 5 bases; bases with no gene match: 5. CDR3 loop: CASSRTGDFQETQYF. The CDR3 DNA follows: TGTGCCAGCAGTCGGACAGGGGATTTCCAAGAGACCCAGTACTTC.

The rearrangement joins TRBV19 to TRBJ2-1; TRBD2 matches 10 bases. The junction had 8 bases not matched to a gene; V was cut back by 2 bases and J by 4 bases. From germline, CDR1 is LNHDA and CDR2 SQIVND (reference sequence). The CDR3 is made up of 17 amino acids. The CDR3 is CASSIRLAGTVYNEQFF. CDR3 sequence (DNA): TGTGCCAGTAGTATACGACTAGCGGGTACCGTATACAATGAGCAGTTCTTC.

V usage is TRBV19 and J usage is TRBJ1-5, with TRBD1 matching over 7 bases. Trimming cost V 6 bases and J 6 bases; bases outside gene matches: 11. The CDR3 runs 15 residues. Germline CDR1 LNHDA, CDR2 SQIVND (reference sequence). CDR3: CASRQTGTFGQPQHF. CDR3 coding DNA: TGTGCCAGTAGGCAGACAGGGACGTTCGGTCAGCCCCAGCATTTT. Using reference TRBV19 and TRBJ1-5 for the parts outside the CDR3, the full variable domain is DGGITQSPKYLFRKEGQNVTLSCEQNLNHDAMYWYRQDPGQGLRLIYYSQIVNDFQKGDIAEGYSVSREKKESFPLTVTSAQKNPTAFYLCASRQTGTFGQPQHFGDGTRLSIL.

The chain uses TRBV10-2 and TRBJ2-2; D possibly corresponds to TRBD2 (5 bases). Germline assignment: CDR1 WSHSY and CDR2 SAAADI. The CDR3 has 15 amino acids. Trimming took off 7 bases at V and 4 bases at J, with 16 bases between the two ends. The CDR3 sequence is CASTLATSSTGELFF. The DNA for the CDR3 is TGCGCCAGCACCCTGGCCACTAGTTCCACCGGGGAGCTGTTTTTT.

The V and J genes are TRBV5-6 and TRBJ2-7; D gene unclear. Trimming shortened V by 3 bases and J by 5 bases, and 9 bases separated the two germline ends. The CDR3 totals 12 residues. In germline, CDR1 is SGHDT, CDR2 YYEEEE. The CDR3 DNA is TGTGCCAGCAGCTCTATGAGCCACGAGCAGTACTTC. Its protein is CASSSMSHEQYF.